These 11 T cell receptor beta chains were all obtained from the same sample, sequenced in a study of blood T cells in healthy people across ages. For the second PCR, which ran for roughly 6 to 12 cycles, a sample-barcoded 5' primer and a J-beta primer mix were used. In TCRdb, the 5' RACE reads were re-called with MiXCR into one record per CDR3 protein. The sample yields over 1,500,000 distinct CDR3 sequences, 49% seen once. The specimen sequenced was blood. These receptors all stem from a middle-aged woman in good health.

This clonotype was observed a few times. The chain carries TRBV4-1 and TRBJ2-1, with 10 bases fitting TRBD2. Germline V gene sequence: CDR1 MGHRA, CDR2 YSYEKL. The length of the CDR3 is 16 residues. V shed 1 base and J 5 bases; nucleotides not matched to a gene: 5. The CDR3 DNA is TGCGCCAGCAGCCAAGCAAGCGGGGGGGCGAACAATGAGCAGTTCTTC. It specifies CASSQASGGANNEQFF.

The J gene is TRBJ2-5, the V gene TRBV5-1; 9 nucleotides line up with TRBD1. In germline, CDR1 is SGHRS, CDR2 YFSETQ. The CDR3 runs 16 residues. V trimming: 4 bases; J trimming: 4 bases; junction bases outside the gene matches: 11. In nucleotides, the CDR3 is TGCGCCAGCAGCCTTGAAAAAATGGACAGGGGAGAGACCCAGTACTTC. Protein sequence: CASSLEKMDRGETQYF.

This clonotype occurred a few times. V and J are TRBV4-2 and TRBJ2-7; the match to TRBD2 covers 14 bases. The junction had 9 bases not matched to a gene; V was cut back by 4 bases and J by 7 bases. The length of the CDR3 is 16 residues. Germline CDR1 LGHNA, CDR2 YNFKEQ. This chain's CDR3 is CASSLGTSGGQGEQYF. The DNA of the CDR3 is TGTGCCAGCAGCCTCGGGACTAGCGGGGGTCAGGGGGAGCAGTACTTC.

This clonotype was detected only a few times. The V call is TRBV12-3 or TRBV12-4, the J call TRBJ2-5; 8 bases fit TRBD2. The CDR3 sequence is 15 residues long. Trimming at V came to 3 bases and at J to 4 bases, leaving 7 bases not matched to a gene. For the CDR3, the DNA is TGTGCCAGCAGTTTGGGGACTAGAGTAGGAGAGACCCAGTACTTC. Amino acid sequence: CASSLGTRVGETQYF.

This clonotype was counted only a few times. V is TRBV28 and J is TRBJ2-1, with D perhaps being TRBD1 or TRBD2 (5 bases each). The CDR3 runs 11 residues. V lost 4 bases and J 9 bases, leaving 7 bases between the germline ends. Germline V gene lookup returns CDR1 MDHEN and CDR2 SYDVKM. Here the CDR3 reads CASSWGREQFF. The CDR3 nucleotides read TGTGCCAGCAGTTGGGGACGTGAGCAGTTCTTC.

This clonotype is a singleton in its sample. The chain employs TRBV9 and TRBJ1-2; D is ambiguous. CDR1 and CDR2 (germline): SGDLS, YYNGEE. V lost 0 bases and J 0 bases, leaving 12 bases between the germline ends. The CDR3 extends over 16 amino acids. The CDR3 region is CASSVGNTLANYGYTF. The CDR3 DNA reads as TGTGCCAGCAGCGTAGGAAATACCCTAGCTAACTATGGCTACACCTTC.

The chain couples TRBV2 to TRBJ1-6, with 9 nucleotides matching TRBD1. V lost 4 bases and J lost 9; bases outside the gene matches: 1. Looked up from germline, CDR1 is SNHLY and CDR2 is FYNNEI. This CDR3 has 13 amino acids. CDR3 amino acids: CASSGQGVSPLHF. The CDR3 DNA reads TGTGCCAGCAGTGGACAGGGGGTTTCACCCCTCCACTTT.

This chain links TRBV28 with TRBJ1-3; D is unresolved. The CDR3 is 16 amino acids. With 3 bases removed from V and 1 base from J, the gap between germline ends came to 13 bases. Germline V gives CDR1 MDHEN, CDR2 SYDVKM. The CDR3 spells CASSFSTPGSGNTIYF. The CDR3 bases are TGTGCCAGCAGTTTCAGTACCCCGGGATCTGGAAACACCATATATTTT.

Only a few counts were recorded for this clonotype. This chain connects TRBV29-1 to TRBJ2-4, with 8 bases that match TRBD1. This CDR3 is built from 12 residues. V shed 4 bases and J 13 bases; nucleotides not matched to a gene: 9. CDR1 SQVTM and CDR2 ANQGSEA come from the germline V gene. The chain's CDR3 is CSVGGQGQEQYF. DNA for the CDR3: TGCAGCGTTGGAGGACAGGGACAAGAGCAGTACTTC. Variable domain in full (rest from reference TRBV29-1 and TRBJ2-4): SAVISQKPSRDICQRGTSLTIQCQVDSQVTMMFWYRQQPGQSLTLIATANQGSEATYESGFVIDKFPISRPNLTFSTLTVSNMSPEDSSIYLCSVGGQGQEQYFGAGTRLSVL.

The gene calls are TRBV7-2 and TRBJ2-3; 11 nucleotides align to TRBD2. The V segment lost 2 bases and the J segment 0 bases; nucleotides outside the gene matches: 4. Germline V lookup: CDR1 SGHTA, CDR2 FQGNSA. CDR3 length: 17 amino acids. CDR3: CASSLTSGGPSTDTQYF. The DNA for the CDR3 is TGTGCCAGCAGCTTAACTAGCGGGGGTCCAAGCACAGATACGCAGTATTTT.

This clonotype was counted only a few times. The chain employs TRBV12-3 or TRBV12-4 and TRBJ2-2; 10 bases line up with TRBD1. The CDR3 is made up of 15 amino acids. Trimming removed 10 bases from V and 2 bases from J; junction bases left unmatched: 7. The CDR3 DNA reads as TGTGCCACCAGACAGGGGGCGGAAAACACCGGGGAGCTGTTTTTT. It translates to CATRQGAENTGELFF.